The sequence of this TCR beta chain was determined in a study of technical replicates of blood from a handful of donors. Produced via immunoSEQ multiplex PCR; TCRdb's table is partial and in-frame only. The sample contains more than 65,000 clones, about nine tenths of which appear only once. Germline-derived CDR1 and CDR2 are SGHVS and FQNEAQ. Trimming cost V 7 bases and J 0 bases, with 12 bases left between them. CDR3 length: 14 amino acids. Specimen: T cells isolated from PBMCs. The chain combines TRBV7-8 with TRBJ2-5; D is possibly TRBD1 (5 bases). This TCR was sampled from a human donor in good health. CDR3 coding DNA: TGTGCCAGCACGCTACAGGCTTACCAAGAGACCCAGTACTTC. This codes for CASTLQAYQETQYF. Full variable domain (missing parts from reference TRBV7-8 and TRBJ2-5): GAGVSQSPRYKVAKRGQDVALRCDPISGHVSLFWYQQALGQGPEFLTYFQNEAQLDKSGLPSDRFFAERPEGSVSTLKIQRTQQEDSAVYLCASTLQAYQETQYFGPGTRLLVL.